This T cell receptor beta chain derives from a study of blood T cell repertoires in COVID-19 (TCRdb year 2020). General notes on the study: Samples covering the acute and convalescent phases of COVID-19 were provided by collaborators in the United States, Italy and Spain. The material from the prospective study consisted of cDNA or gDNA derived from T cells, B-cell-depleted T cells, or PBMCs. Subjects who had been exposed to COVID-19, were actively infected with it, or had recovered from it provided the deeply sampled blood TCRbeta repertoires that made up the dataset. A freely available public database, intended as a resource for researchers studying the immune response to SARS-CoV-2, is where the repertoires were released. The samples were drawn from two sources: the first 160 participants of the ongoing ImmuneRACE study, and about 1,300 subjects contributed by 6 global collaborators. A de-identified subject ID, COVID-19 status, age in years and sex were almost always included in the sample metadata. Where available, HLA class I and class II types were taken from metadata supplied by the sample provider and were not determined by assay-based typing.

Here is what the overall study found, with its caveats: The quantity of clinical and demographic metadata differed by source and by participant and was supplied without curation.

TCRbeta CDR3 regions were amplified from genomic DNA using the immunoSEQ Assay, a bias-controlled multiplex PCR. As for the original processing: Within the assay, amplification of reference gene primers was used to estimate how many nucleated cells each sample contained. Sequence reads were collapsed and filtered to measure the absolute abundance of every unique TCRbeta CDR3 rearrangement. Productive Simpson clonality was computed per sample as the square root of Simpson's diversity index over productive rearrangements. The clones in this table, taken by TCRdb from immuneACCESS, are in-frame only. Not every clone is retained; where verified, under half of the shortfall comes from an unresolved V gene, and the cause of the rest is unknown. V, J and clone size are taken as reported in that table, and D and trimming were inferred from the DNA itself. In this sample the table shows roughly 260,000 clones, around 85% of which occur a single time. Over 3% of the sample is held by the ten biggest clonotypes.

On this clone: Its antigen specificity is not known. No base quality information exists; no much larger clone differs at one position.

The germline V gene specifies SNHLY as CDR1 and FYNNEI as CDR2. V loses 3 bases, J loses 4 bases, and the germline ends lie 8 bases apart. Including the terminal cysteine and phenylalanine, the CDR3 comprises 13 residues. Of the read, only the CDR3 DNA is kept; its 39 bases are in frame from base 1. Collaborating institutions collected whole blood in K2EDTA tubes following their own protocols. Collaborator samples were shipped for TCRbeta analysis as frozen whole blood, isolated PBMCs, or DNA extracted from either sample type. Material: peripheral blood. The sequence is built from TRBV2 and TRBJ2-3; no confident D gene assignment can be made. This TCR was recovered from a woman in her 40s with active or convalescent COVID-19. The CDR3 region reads CASSEQTSDTQYF. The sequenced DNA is TGTGCCAGCAGTGAGCAGACATCAGATACGCAGTATTTT.